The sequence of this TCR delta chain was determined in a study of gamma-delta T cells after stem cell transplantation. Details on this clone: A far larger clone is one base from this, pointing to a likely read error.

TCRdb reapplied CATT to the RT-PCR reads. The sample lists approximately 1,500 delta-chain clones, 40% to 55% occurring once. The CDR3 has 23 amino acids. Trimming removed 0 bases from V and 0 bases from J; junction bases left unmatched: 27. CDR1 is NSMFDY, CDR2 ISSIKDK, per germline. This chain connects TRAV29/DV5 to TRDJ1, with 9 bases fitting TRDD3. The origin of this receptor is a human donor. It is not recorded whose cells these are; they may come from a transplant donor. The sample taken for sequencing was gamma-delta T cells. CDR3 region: CAASVASYPLGDGDFFNTDKLIF. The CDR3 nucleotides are TGTGCAGCAAGCGTGGCTTCCTATCCCCTGGGGGATGGCGATTTCTTTAACACCGATAAACTCATCTTT.